This is a list of T cell receptor beta chains from one sample in a study of T cells in Graves' hyperthyroidism and ophthalmopathy. Using its own MiXCR run on the multiplex PCR reads, TCRdb lists one record per CDR3 protein. The table has some 800,000 distinct CDR3 sequences, 35% to 40% seen once. Sequenced material: blood. The receptor source for this set is a man aged 18 to 30 with Graves' hyperthyroidism. CDR3s include the opening cysteine and the closing phenylalanine or tryptophan. Fields, in order: D gene, J gene, clone size, V gene, CDR3 protein, CDR3 DNA. D genes are given only for firm matches. Clone sizes are given selectively: once, few, many, or a class where the clone is expanded.

d_call: -; j_call: TRBJ2-7; clone_size: -; v_call: TRBV19; cdr3_aa: CASSQGSADPYEQYF; cdr3_nt: TGCGCCAGCAGCCAAGGCTCAGCGGACCCCTACGAGCAGTACTTC
d_call: -; j_call: TRBJ2-6; clone_size: few; v_call: TRBV7-2; cdr3_aa: CASSLGDPGANVLTF; cdr3_nt: TGTGCCAGCAGCCTAGGGGACCCTGGGGCCAACGTCCTGACTTTC
d_call: TRBD1; j_call: TRBJ1-2; clone_size: -; v_call: TRBV20-1; cdr3_aa: CSARNDRVDNYTF; cdr3_nt: TGCAGTGCTAGGAATGACAGGGTGGATAACTACACCTTC
d_call: -; j_call: TRBJ2-5; clone_size: many; v_call: TRBV29-1; cdr3_aa: CSGGPRETQYF; cdr3_nt: TGCAGCGGTGGGCCGCGAGAGACCCAGTACTTC
d_call: -; j_call: TRBJ1-5; clone_size: many; v_call: TRBV2; cdr3_aa: CASSDRAGGGNQPQHF; cdr3_nt: TGTGCCAGCAGTGACAGGGCGGGAGGCGGCAATCAGCCCCAGCATTTT
d_call: -; j_call: TRBJ2-2; clone_size: few; v_call: TRBV24-1; cdr3_aa: CATNGGTSTGELFF; cdr3_nt: TGTGCCACCAACGGCGGCACCTCCACCGGGGAGCTGTTTTTT
d_call: -; j_call: TRBJ1-1; clone_size: few; v_call: TRBV5-1; cdr3_aa: CASSFGSAGLGAFF; cdr3_nt: TGCGCCAGCAGCTTCGGGTCCGCGGGGCTAGGAGCTTTCTTT
d_call: -; j_call: TRBJ2-5; clone_size: many; v_call: TRBV7-7; cdr3_aa: CASAGGESFETQYF; cdr3_nt: TGTGCTAGCGCGGGCGGGGAGTCCTTCGAGACCCAGTACTTC
d_call: -; j_call: TRBJ2-5; clone_size: few; v_call: TRBV7-8; cdr3_aa: CASSPMGYSGKTEETQYF; cdr3_nt: TGTGCCAGCAGCCCCATGGGGTATAGCGGCAAGACGGAAGAGACCCAGTACTTC
d_call: -; j_call: TRBJ2-7; clone_size: few; v_call: TRBV24-1; cdr3_aa: CATSESGTGLYEQYF; cdr3_nt: TGTGCCACCAGTGAGTCCGGGACGGGTCTCTACGAGCAGTACTTC
d_call: TRBD2; j_call: TRBJ2-2; clone_size: many; v_call: TRBV29-1; cdr3_aa: CSVEGTSNTGELFF; cdr3_nt: TGCAGCGTTGAGGGGACTAGTAACACCGGGGAGCTGTTTTTT
d_call: -; j_call: TRBJ1-1; clone_size: -; v_call: TRBV6-5; cdr3_aa: CASVIRQQSREAFF; cdr3_nt: TGTGCCAGCGTCATTAGACAGCAATCCAGGGAGGCTTTCTTT
d_call: -; j_call: TRBJ2-7; clone_size: many; v_call: TRBV7-2; cdr3_aa: CASSFSSYYEQYF; cdr3_nt: TGTGCCAGCAGCTTCAGCAGCTATTACGAGCAGTACTTC
d_call: -; j_call: TRBJ2-2; clone_size: few; v_call: TRBV20-1; cdr3_aa: CSASVGATTGELFF; cdr3_nt: TGCAGTGCTTCCGTCGGAGCGACCACCGGGGAGCTGTTTTTT
d_call: TRBD1; j_call: TRBJ2-7; clone_size: many; v_call: TRBV24-1; cdr3_aa: CATSDSRLQGALTYEQYF; cdr3_nt: TGTGCCACCAGTGATTCGCGACTACAGGGGGCGCTTACCTACGAGCAGTACTTC
d_call: TRBD1; j_call: TRBJ1-1; clone_size: few; v_call: TRBV7-2; cdr3_aa: CASSQDLTGEAFF; cdr3_nt: TGTGCCAGCAGCCAAGATTTGACAGGGGAAGCTTTCTTT
d_call: -; j_call: TRBJ1-2; clone_size: -; v_call: TRBV20-1; cdr3_aa: CSARRIKDTF; cdr3_nt: TGCAGTGCTAGGAGGATAAAGGACACCTTC
d_call: -; j_call: TRBJ1-3; clone_size: many; v_call: TRBV7-2; cdr3_aa: CASSLAGTGNTIYF; cdr3_nt: TGTGCCAGCAGCTTAGCGGGTACCGGAAACACCATATATTTT
d_call: TRBD1; j_call: TRBJ2-2; clone_size: few; v_call: TRBV7-8; cdr3_aa: CASSWRGTGARGTGELFF; cdr3_nt: TGTGCCAGCAGCTGGCGGGGGACAGGGGCGCGTGGCACCGGGGAGCTGTTTTTT
d_call: -; j_call: TRBJ1-2; clone_size: -; v_call: TRBV10-3; cdr3_aa: CAISEPYVVTGTGRGYTF; cdr3_nt: TGTGCCATCAGTGAGCCTTATGTCGTCACAGGGACTGGTCGTGGCTACACCTTC